These T cell receptor beta chains were read from a single sample in a study of blood T cell repertoires in COVID-19. Method: immunoSEQ multiplex PCR; TCRdb's copy keeps in-frame clones and lacks some. The data show tens of thousands of clones, 90% seen once. The specimen was peripheral blood. The receptors here all came from a man between 60 and 75 years old with acute or convalescent COVID-19. Both conserved end residues are part of each CDR3. D genes are given only for firm matches. Clone size, where shown, is once, few, many, or a class for clones that have expanded.

NA,TRBV28,TRBJ1-5,NA,CASSLTTHQGQPQHF,TGTGCCAGCAGTTTGACAACTCATCAGGGACAGCCCCAGCATTTT
TRBD1,TRBV7-9,TRBJ1-1,NA,CASSTPGGEDTEAFF,TGTGCCAGCAGCACCCCAGGGGGAGAGGACACTGAAGCTTTCTTT
NA,TRBV4-1,TRBJ1-1,NA,CASRAGDVTEAFF,TGCGCCAGCCGGGCAGGGGATGTCACTGAAGCTTTCTTT
TRBD1,TRBV2,TRBJ1-6,NA,CASSDRGQNSPLHF,TGTGCCAGCAGTGACAGGGGGCAAAATTCACCCCTCCACTTT
NA,TRBV11-2,TRBJ1-6,NA,CASSLDGYMVTTSPLHF,TGTGCCAGCAGCTTAGATGGGTACATGGTTACTACCTCACCCCTCCACTTT
NA,TRBV30,TRBJ1-1,NA,CAWTQGGPEAFF,TGTGCCTGGACTCAGGGAGGCCCTGAAGCTTTCTTT
NA,TRBV19,TRBJ2-2,NA,CASSILLQGPGELFF,TGTGCCAGTAGTATACTACTACAGGGTCCCGGGGAGCTGTTTTTT
NA,TRBV9,TRBJ1-2,NA,CASSEDTMAYGYTF,TGTGCCAGCAGCGAAGACACCATGGCCTATGGCTACACCTTC
TRBD1,TRBV29-1,TRBJ1-1,NA,CSVLRGKTEAFF,TGCAGCGTTCTCAGGGGGAAGACTGAAGCTTTCTTT
TRBD1,TRBV2,TRBJ1-1,NA,CATGGQLSEAFF,TGTGCCACCGGGGGACAGTTGTCTGAAGCTTTCTTT
NA,TRBV6-2/TRBV6-3,TRBJ1-3,few,CASSYDRTGKSGNTIYF,TGTGCCAGCAGTTACGATCGAACAGGGAAATCCGGAAACACCATATATTTT
TRBD1,TRBV27,TRBJ1-1,NA,CASSIGDRPNTEAFF,TGTGCCAGCAGCATAGGGGACAGGCCGAACACTGAAGCTTTCTTT
NA,TRBV4-1,TRBJ1-2,medium-sized,CASSQEVYIPYGYTF,TGCGCCAGCAGCCAAGAAGTGTACATCCCCTATGGCTACACCTTC
NA,TRBV6-6,TRBJ1-3,NA,CASSSDSSGNTIYF,TGTGCCAGCAGTTCGGACAGCTCTGGAAACACCATATATTTT
TRBD1,TRBV3-1/TRBV3-2,TRBJ1-2,NA,CASSQMSGQPGYTF,TGTGCCAGCAGCCAAATGTCGGGACAGCCTGGCTACACCTTC
TRBD1,TRBV30,TRBJ1-3,NA,CAWSVQGISGNTIYF,TGTGCCTGGAGTGTACAGGGGATCTCTGGAAACACCATATATTTT
NA,TRBV6-1,TRBJ1-1,NA,CASSESRTAEAFF,TGTGCCAGCAGTGAATCCCGGACAGCCGAAGCTTTCTTT
NA,TRBV6-1,TRBJ1-6,NA,CASSEAAGANSPLHF,TGTGCCAGCAGTGAAGCGGCAGGGGCTAATTCACCCCTCCACTTT
NA,TRBV6-1,TRBJ1-6,few,CASSEGFQGSRYNSPLHF,TGTGCCAGCAGTGAAGGGTTTCAGGGCAGCCGCTATAATTCACCCCTCCACTTT
NA,TRBV2,TRBJ2-2,NA,CASYRQGGTGELFF,TGTGCCAGCTATCGACAGGGAGGCACCGGGGAGCTGTTTTTT
TRBD1,TRBV7-8,TRBJ1-1,NA,CASSLEGANTEAFF,TGTGCCAGCAGCTTAGAGGGGGCGAACACTGAAGCTTTCTTT
NA,TRBV9,TRBJ1-1,NA,CASSVGPNLEAFF,TGTGCCAGCAGCGTAGGGCCCAACCTCGAAGCTTTCTTT
NA,TRBV4-2,TRBJ1-1,once,CASSQDGGGDTEAFF,TGTGCCAGCAGCCAAGACGGAGGAGGTGACACTGAAGCTTTCTTT
NA,TRBV7-3,TRBJ1-1,NA,CASSFGPGVEAFF,TGTGCCAGCAGCTTCGGACCAGGGGTTGAAGCTTTCTTT